This is a list of T cell receptor beta chains from one sample in a study of blood T cell repertoires in COVID-19. Clones were read by immunoSEQ multiplex PCR, and TCRdb kept only the in-frame ones, dropping some. The table lists around 200,000 clones, 88% of them singletons. Sequencing input: PBMCs or T cells enriched from blood (not recorded which). The origin of the receptors is a woman aged 25 to 39 who had recovered from COVID-19. Each CDR3 is given with its conserved first and last residue. The order of the fields is D gene, J gene, V gene, CDR3 DNA, CDR3 protein. A D gene is named only where the DNA matches it firmly.

d_call: TRBD1; j_call: TRBJ1-1; v_call: TRBV5-4; cdr3_nt: TGTGCCAGCAGCTCGGGACAGGGGGCGCCAGGAGTTACTGAAGCTTTCTTT; cdr3_aa: CASSSGQGAPGVTEAFF
d_call: TRBD1; j_call: TRBJ2-1; v_call: TRBV5-8; cdr3_nt: TGTGCCAGCAGCCCCTGGGACAGGGTTAGGTACAATGAGCAGTTCTTC; cdr3_aa: CASSPWDRVRYNEQFF
d_call: TRBD1; j_call: TRBJ2-7; v_call: TRBV9; cdr3_nt: TGTGCCAGCAGCTCTACGACAGGGAACGAGCAGTACTTC; cdr3_aa: CASSSTTGNEQYF
d_call: TRBD1; j_call: TRBJ1-3; v_call: TRBV6-5; cdr3_nt: TGTGCCAGCAGTTACACGGGACAGGGGGTTGGAAACACCATATATTTT; cdr3_aa: CASSYTGQGVGNTIYF
d_call: TRBD2; j_call: TRBJ2-1; v_call: TRBV5-6; cdr3_nt: TGTGCCAGCAGCTTTAGCGGGGGGATAAATGAGCAGTTCTTC; cdr3_aa: CASSFSGGINEQFF
d_call: TRBD1; j_call: TRBJ1-2; v_call: TRBV27; cdr3_nt: TGTGCCAGCAGTTCGTACAGGGGGCGTAACTATGGCTACACCTTC; cdr3_aa: CASSSYRGRNYGYTF
d_call: TRBD1; j_call: TRBJ2-1; v_call: TRBV13; cdr3_nt: TGTGCCAGCTTCCCTCCAGGGGGCTTCTCCTACAATGAGCAGTTCTTC; cdr3_aa: CASFPPGGFSYNEQFF
d_call: TRBD2; j_call: TRBJ2-7; v_call: TRBV4-2; cdr3_nt: TGTGCCAGCAGATCTAGCGGGGTCTCCTACGAGCAGTACTTC; cdr3_aa: CASRSSGVSYEQYF
d_call: TRBD2; j_call: TRBJ2-5; v_call: TRBV6-5; cdr3_nt: TGTGCCAGCAGGGTAGCGGGGGCCAGGGGGTCCCAGTACTTC; cdr3_aa: CASRVAGARGSQYF
d_call: TRBD1; j_call: TRBJ2-3; v_call: TRBV6-1; cdr3_nt: TGTGCCAGCAGTGAGAGGGACAGGGGGGATACGCAGTATTTT; cdr3_aa: CASSERDRGDTQYF
d_call: .; j_call: TRBJ2-1; v_call: TRBV12-3/TRBV12-4; cdr3_nt: TGTGCCAGCAGTCCCACCGTAGTGAATGAGCAGTTCTTC; cdr3_aa: CASSPTVVNEQFF
d_call: .; j_call: TRBJ2-5; v_call: TRBV5-1; cdr3_nt: TGCGCCAGCAGCCTAAACCGAGAGACCCAGTACTTC; cdr3_aa: CASSLNRETQYF
d_call: .; j_call: TRBJ2-2; v_call: TRBV15; cdr3_nt: TGTGCCACCAGCATTCGCAGGTCGAACACCGGGGAGCTGTTTTTT; cdr3_aa: CATSIRRSNTGELFF
d_call: .; j_call: TRBJ1-2; v_call: TRBV7-9; cdr3_nt: TGTGCCAGCAGCTTAGATGGCAGGTCCTCCTATGGCTACACCTTC; cdr3_aa: CASSLDGRSSYGYTF
d_call: .; j_call: TRBJ2-7; v_call: TRBV27; cdr3_nt: TGTGCCAGCAGTCCCAGGGGTGGCTACGAGCAGTACTTC; cdr3_aa: CASSPRGGYEQYF
d_call: .; j_call: TRBJ1-1; v_call: TRBV27; cdr3_nt: TGTGCCAGCAGAATTCTGACAGACAACACTGAAGCTTTCTTT; cdr3_aa: CASRILTDNTEAFF